Presented here are 21 T cell receptor beta chains from one specimen sequenced in a study of OX40 agonist ivuxolimab in advanced cancers. Produced via immunoSEQ multiplex PCR; TCRdb's table is partial and in-frame only. The sample lists fewer than 90,000 clones, approximately 80% seen once, with 0.9% to 1.2% in the top ten. The starting material was CD4+ or CD8+ T cells sorted from blood, obtained in a trial of the OX40 agonist ivuxolimab. The receptors were gathered from an adult with an advanced solid tumor such as melanoma, head and neck, liver or kidney cancer.

This clone has just a few counts. V usage is TRBV19 and J usage is TRBJ1-1, with 7 nucleotides matching TRBD1. The CDR3 loop spans 15 amino acids. V lost 4 bases to trimming and J lost 3 bases; unmatched junction nucleotides: 8. From germline, CDR1 is LNHDA and CDR2 SQIVND (reference sequence). Here the CDR3 DNA reads TGTGCCAGTAGTACCCAAGGGGGCTCCTACACTGAAGCTTTCTTT. Protein: CASSTQGGSYTEAFF.

This clone was observed a few times. J is TRBJ1-5 and V is TRBV6-1; D gene ambiguous. V was cut by 11 bases and J by 0 bases, with 11 bases left in between. Germline lookup yields CDR1 MNHNS and CDR2 SASEGT. This CDR3 region has 13 residues. CDR3 coding DNA: TGTGCCGGCACGGAGAATAGCAATCAGCCCCAGCATTTT. It translates to CAGTENSNQPQHF.

The chain has TRBV6-5 and TRBJ2-2; D gene uncertain. Germline lookup yields CDR1 MNHEY and CDR2 SVGAGI. CDR3 size: 13 residues. Trimming took off 4 bases at V and 6 bases at J, with 9 bases between the two ends. The CDR3 DNA is TGTGCCAGCAGTTCCCCGCAACCCGGGGAGCTGTTTTTT. Its translation: CASSSPQPGELFF.

The genes are TRBV5-1 and TRBJ1-6; TRBD1 agrees at 7 bases. After removal of 4 bases from V and 6 bases from J, the junction contained 7 bases not matched to a gene. CDR1 and CDR2 (germline): SGHRS, YFSETQ. The CDR3 spans 15 residues. CDR3 bases: TGCGCCAGCAGCGGGGGGCAGGGGGGTAATTCACCCCTCCACTTT. Translating it yields CASSGGQGGNSPLHF.

The CDR3 loop reads CASSVGVRGGEQYF. CDR3 DNA sequence: TGTGCCAGCAGCGTAGGAGTCAGGGGGGGCGAGCAGTACTTC. V and J are TRBV9 and TRBJ2-7; either TRBD1 or TRBD2 may supply D (7 bases each). The CDR3 has 14 residues. CDR1 is SGDLS and CDR2 is YYNGEE in the germline V gene. Trimming cost V 0 bases and J 6 bases, with 13 bases left between them.

The chain carries TRBV10-1 and TRBJ2-2; D uncertain. V was shortened by 2 bases and J by 4 bases, with 2 bases between the two germline ends. The CDR3 runs 12 residues. Germline V gives CDR1 WNHNN, CDR2 SYGVQD (reference sequence). The CDR3 loop reads CASSEGTGELFF. CDR3 nucleotide sequence: TGCGCCAGCAGTGAGGGCACCGGGGAGCTGTTTTTT.

The chain uses TRBV6-1 and TRBJ1-2; no reliable D call. Trimming cost V 6 bases and J 3 bases, with 5 bases left between them. Per germline, CDR1 MNHNS and CDR2 SASEGT. This CDR3 comprises 11 residues. Here the CDR3 DNA reads TGTGCCAGCAGGAATTACTATGGCTACACCTTC. Its translation: CASRNYYGYTF.

This clone was found once. V and J are TRBV19 and TRBJ1-1, with 8 bases matching TRBD1. The CDR3 covers 15 residues. Trimming cost V 5 bases and J 2 bases; bases outside gene matches: 7. Germline CDR1 is LNHDA and CDR2 is SQIVND (reference sequence). CDR3 nucleotide sequence: TGTGCCAGTAGTGTCCCAGGGGGCGCAAACACTGAAGCTTTCTTT. This sequence encodes CASSVPGGANTEAFF.

The sample holds a few counts of this clone. The V call is TRBV30, the J call TRBJ2-2; D gene uncertain. The CDR3 loop spans 13 amino acids. Trimming pared 2 bases from V and 2 bases from J, leaving 6 bases between. Germline assignment: CDR1 GTSNPN and CDR2 SVGIG (reference sequence). The CDR3 loop is CAWSPSNTGELFF. In nucleotides, the CDR3 is TGTGCCTGGAGTCCCTCCAACACCGGGGAGCTGTTTTTT.

This sequence joins TRBV7-8 and TRBJ1-5, with unresolved D. The length of the CDR3 is 15 residues. V was trimmed by 5 bases and J by 3 bases, leaving 14 bases between them. Germline CDR1 reads SGHVS; CDR2 reads FQNEAQ. CDR3 sequence (DNA): TGTGCCAGCAGCCCTCTAGGCGGGTTCAATCAGCCCCAGCATTTT. This encodes CASSPLGGFNQPQHF.

The chain is built from TRBV10-3 and TRBJ2-7; D uncertain. V was clipped by 8 bases and J by 2 bases, with 16 bases between them. There are 14 residues in the CDR3. The germline CDR1 and CDR2 sequences are ENHRY and SYGVKD. For the CDR3, the DNA is TGTGCCATCCCCCCAAGGGAAGGGACCTACGAGCAGTACTTC. It specifies CAIPPREGTYEQYF.

V usage is TRBV7-2 and J usage is TRBJ2-7; no firm D call. Germline V lookup: CDR1 SGHTA, CDR2 FQGNSA. The CDR3 totals 11 residues. V was pared by 5 bases and J by 0 bases, with 2 bases between. The CDR3 here is CASSPSYEQYF. CDR3 sequence (DNA): TGTGCCAGCAGCCCCTCCTACGAGCAGTACTTC.

The rearrangement uses TRBV9 and TRBJ2-3; weak D call: TRBD2 (6 bases). CDR1 is SGDLS, CDR2 YYNGEE, per germline. V was clipped by 0 bases and J by 6 bases, with 8 bases between them. This CDR3 region has 13 residues. For the CDR3, the DNA is TGTGCCAGCAGCGTAGGGGCGGGGGATACGCAGTATTTT. Translation: CASSVGAGDTQYF.

The chain joins TRBV30 to TRBJ2-3, with 8 bases matching TRBD2. Per germline, CDR1 GTSNPN and CDR2 SVGIG (reference sequence). V shed 0 bases, J shed 2 bases, and the junction held 7 bases outside the gene matches. The CDR3 loop spans 16 amino acids. The CDR3 region has the DNA TGTGCCTGGAGTGTAAGTCTAGCGGGTATCACAGATACGCAGTATTTT. Amino acid sequence: CAWSVSLAGITDTQYF.

This chain uses TRBV28 with TRBJ1-2; D might be TRBD1 (6 bases). This CDR3 is 15 amino acids long. Trimming left V 6 bases short and J 7 bases short, with 21 bases between. Germline V gene data show CDR1 as MDHEN and CDR2 as SYDVKM. The CDR3 reads CASRLDGTLAVGYTF. The CDR3 bases are TGTGCCAGCAGACTTGACGGGACATTAGCTGTTGGCTACACCTTC.

CDR3 sequence (DNA): TGTGCCAGTAGTTCCCAGAGGGACAGTTTGGACGAGCAGTACTTC. This translates into CASSSQRDSLDEQYF. The J gene is TRBJ2-7, the V gene TRBV19, with 7 nucleotides matching TRBD1. This CDR3 contains 15 residues. Germline lookup yields CDR1 LNHDA and CDR2 SQIVND (reference sequence). Trimming took 5 bases from V and 5 from J; bases not matched to a gene: 12.

The chain has TRBV5-8 and TRBJ2-7; D perhaps matches TRBD1 (6 bases). Trimming took 2 bases from V and 4 from J, leaving 16 bases between them. The germline CDR1 and CDR2 sequences are SGHTS and YDEGEE. This CDR3 comprises 15 residues. The CDR3 bases are TGTGCCAGCAGCTTACCACGACAGGTCCCATACGAGCAGTACTTC. This codes for CASSLPRQVPYEQYF.

V usage is TRBV4-1 and J usage is TRBJ1-2; no clear D gene. The CDR3 runs 15 residues. Germline V gene lookup returns CDR1 MGHRA and CDR2 YSYEKL. V was clipped by 2 bases and J by 4 bases, with 14 bases between them. CDR3 amino acids: CASSQRLAGGYGYTF. The CDR3 DNA sequence: TGCGCCAGCAGCCAACGACTAGCGGGAGGCTATGGCTACACCTTC.

This clone was seen a few times. This chain uses TRBV9 with TRBJ2-3; 9 nucleotides agree with TRBD2. V lost 4 bases and J lost 5; bases outside the gene matches: 8. Germline CDR1 and CDR2: SGDLS and YYNGEE. This CDR3 comprises 15 residues. As DNA, the CDR3 is TGTGCCAGCAGCCCTGCTAGCGGGGATGGAGATACGCAGTATTTT. Translating gives CASSPASGDGDTQYF.

The chain employs TRBV7-2 and TRBJ1-3; D ambiguous. The CDR3 runs to 12 residues. From germline, CDR1 is SGHTA and CDR2 FQGNSA. The V end lost 3 bases, the J end lost 5 bases, and 5 bases lay between the germline ends. The DNA for the CDR3 is TGTGCCAGCAGCTTTGATCGAAACACCATATATTTT. It translates to CASSFDRNTIYF.

The rearrangement links TRBV7-9 to TRBJ1-5, with D possibly TRBD1 on 5 matching bases. The germline gives CDR1 SEHNR, CDR2 FQNEAQ (reference sequence). The length of the CDR3 is 12 residues. Trimming took off 6 bases at V and 7 bases at J, with 10 bases between the two ends. The CDR3 sequence is CASSRGDQPQHF. The DNA for the CDR3 is TGTGCCAGCAGTAGAGGGGACCAGCCCCAGCATTTT.